Shown below are 9 T cell receptor beta chains from a single sample sequenced in a study of glioma-infiltrating T cells after dendritic cell vaccination. Only in-frame clones appear in the TCRdb table, and some are missing; sequencing was by immunoSEQ multiplex PCR. Among more than 100,000 clones listed, about four fifths were seen once. The sequences come from blood, collected before dendritic cell vaccination. The receptor source for this set is a human donor with glioblastoma.

This clone appeared a few times. A read error may account for a junction end that differs from germline. The V and J genes are TRBV5-1 and TRBJ2-2; D is possibly TRBD2 (5 bases). This CDR3 contains 12 residues. Germline loops: CDR1 SGHRS, CDR2 YFSETQ. CDR3 protein: CASRGGTGELFF. The DNA for the CDR3 is TGTGCCAGCAGAGGAGGCACCGGGGAGCTGTTTTTT.

This clone is a singleton in its sample. V gene TRBV14 combines with J gene TRBJ1-2; D may be TRBD1 (6 bases). The CDR3 spans 15 residues. Looked up from germline, CDR1 is SGHDN and CDR2 is FVKESK. V was clipped by 0 bases and J by 0 bases, with 8 bases between them. The DNA of the CDR3 is TGTGCCAGCAGCCAAGATAGGACAGCTAACTATGGCTACACCTTC. As protein: CASSQDRTANYGYTF.

This chain links TRBV2 with TRBJ1-2; D is possibly TRBD1 (6 bases). Germline CDR1 reads SNHLY; CDR2 reads FYNNEI. This CDR3 contains 16 residues. V gave up 2 bases and J gave up 3 bases, with 16 bases separating them. The CDR3 here is CASSESWGGEDYGYTF. In nucleotides, the CDR3 is TGTGCCAGCAGTGAATCTTGGGGGGGCGAGGACTATGGCTACACCTTC. Combining the CDR3 with reference TRBV2 and TRBJ1-2 gives the whole variable domain EPEVTQTPSHQVTQMGQEVILRCVPISNHLYFYWYRQILGQKVEFLVSFYNNEISEKSEIFDDQFSVERPDGSNFTLKIRSTKLEDSAMYFCASSESWGGEDYGYTFGSGTRLTVV.

The rearrangement uses TRBV5-6 and TRBJ1-2; D uncertain. The CDR3 extends over 14 amino acids. Germline CDR1 SGHDT, CDR2 YYEEEE. V was pared by 4 bases and J by 0 bases, with 10 bases between. The CDR3: CASSPGRANYGYTF. For the CDR3, the DNA is TGTGCCAGCAGCCCCGGGAGAGCTAACTATGGCTACACCTTC. The variable domain in full, completed from reference TRBV5-6 and TRBJ1-2, reads DAGVTQSPTHLIKTRGQQVTLRCSPKSGHDTVSWYQQALGQGPQFIFQYYEEEERQRGNFPDRFSGHQFPNYSSELNVNALLLGDSALYLCASSPGRANYGYTFGSGTRLTVV.

The V call is TRBV4-1, the J call TRBJ2-7; TRBD2 matches at 9 bases. The CDR3 has 16 residues. V trimming: 0 bases; J trimming: 4 bases; junction bases outside the gene matches: 7. In germline, CDR1 is MGHRA, CDR2 YSYEKL. The CDR3 protein is CASSQEGRGGEYEQYF. Written as DNA, the CDR3 is TGCGCCAGCAGCCAAGAGGGGCGGGGGGGCGAATACGAGCAGTACTTC.

A note on this clone: The junction departs from germline at one end; a sequencing error may be responsible. The sample contains more than one DNA sequence encoding this CDR3. The rearrangement uses TRBV4-2 and TRBJ1-6, with a tentative D call TRBD1 (5 bases). The CDR3 is 15 residues long. CDR1 is LGHNA and CDR2 is YNFKEQ in the germline V gene. The CDR3 nucleotides read TGTGCCAGCAGCCAAGGCGGCAGGGTGAATTCCCCCCTCCACTTT. This gives the protein CASSQGGRVNSPLHF.

The chain carries TRBV2 and TRBJ1-1; perhaps TRBD1 as D (5 bases). Germline values: CDR1 SNHLY, CDR2 FYNNEI. The CDR3 consists of 14 residues. The V and J ends lost 6 bases and 4 bases respectively, with 15 bases between them. The CDR3 nucleotides read TGTGCCAGCAGCGATATTCAGGGTGGCACTGAAGCTTTCTTT. Protein product: CASSDIQGGTEAFF.

The chain employs TRBV30 and TRBJ1-1, with D tentatively TRBD1 (6 bases). The CDR3 is 12 amino acids. V lost 4 bases and J 3 bases, leaving 9 bases between the germline ends. CDR1 GTSNPN and CDR2 SVGIG come from the germline V gene (reference sequence). DNA of the CDR3: TGTGCCTGGACCAAGGGGGACACTGAAGCTTTCTTT. It translates to CAWTKGDTEAFF.

The rearrangement joins TRBV10-3 to TRBJ2-3, with 10 bases fitting TRBD2. Germline lookup yields CDR1 ENHRY and CDR2 SYGVKD. V shed 3 bases, J shed 11 bases, and the junction held 14 bases outside the gene matches. This CDR3 contains 16 residues. CDR3 protein: CAISEVASGSHSLQYF. For the CDR3, the DNA is TGTGCCATCAGTGAAGTCGCTAGCGGGAGCCACAGTTTGCAGTATTTT.